This entry lists 20 T cell receptor beta chains sequenced from one sample in a study of blood T cell repertoires in COVID-19. Sequenced by immunoSEQ multiplex PCR; TCRdb stores in-frame clones only, minus some. Of roughly 86,000 clones listed, about three quarters were seen once; the top ten hold 7.5% to 9.5%. Material for sequencing was peripheral blood. Source of these receptors: a middle-aged man who had recovered from COVID-19.

The gene calls are TRBV25-1 and TRBJ1-4; TRBD1 might be the D (6 bases). Germline V CDR1 and CDR2: MGHDK, SYGVNS. This CDR3 comprises 16 residues. Trimming removed 3 bases at V and 4 bases at J, with 15 bases between. CDR3 amino acids: CASSEAGAGVNEKLFF. The CDR3 DNA reads as TGTGCCAGCAGTGAGGCCGGGGCAGGGGTTAATGAAAAACTGTTTTTT.

The rearrangement joins TRBV6-2 or TRBV6-3 to TRBJ1-2; D not resolved. The CDR3 is 11 amino acids. Trimming removed 5 bases from V and 2 bases from J, with 3 bases in between. Germline V gene lookup returns CDR1 MNHEY and CDR2 SVGEGT. The CDR3 DNA sequence: TGTGCCAGCAGTGAGAACTATGGCTACACCTTC. Translated: CASSENYGYTF.

This clone has more than one count but fewer than ten. This chain uses TRBV9 with TRBJ1-1, with D possibly TRBD1 on 5 matching bases. The CDR3 spans 14 residues. The V and J ends lost 4 bases and 5 bases respectively, with 15 bases between them. The V gene's germline CDR1 is SGDLS and CDR2 YYNGEE. This chain's CDR3 is CASSRAGVLTEAFF. DNA for the CDR3: TGTGCCAGCAGCAGGGCGGGGGTTTTGACTGAAGCTTTCTTT. The whole variable domain, remainder taken from reference TRBV9 and TRBJ1-1, is DSGVTQTPKHLITATGQRVTLRCSPRSGDLSVYWYQQSLDQGLQFLIQYYNGEERAKGNILERFSAQQFPDLHSELNLSSLELGDSALYFCASSRAGVLTEAFFGQGTRLTVV.

The rearrangement links TRBV7-3 to TRBJ2-2, with D possibly matching TRBD2 (6 bases). Germline-derived CDR1 and CDR2 are SGHTA and FQGTGA. The CDR3 is 14 amino acids. Trimming removed 5 bases at V and 5 bases at J, with 12 bases between. As DNA, the CDR3 is TGTGCCAGCAGCCATGCTAGCGCTACCGGGGAGCTGTTTTTT. Translating gives CASSHASATGELFF.

V is TRBV25-1 and J is TRBJ2-4, with 8 bases lining up with TRBD1. There are 13 residues in the CDR3. The germline gives CDR1 MGHDK, CDR2 SYGVNS. With V trimmed by 5 bases and J by 8 bases, 5 bases remained unmatched. The CDR3 DNA reads TGTGCCAGCAGTTCAGGGGGCAGGTACATTCAGTACTTC. Its translation is CASSSGGRYIQYF.

The chain recombines TRBV6-6 with TRBJ2-3; tentatively, D is TRBD1 (7 bases). This CDR3 comprises 15 residues. CDR1 and CDR2 (germline): MNHNY, SVGAGI (reference sequence). Deletions cut 6 bases from V and 4 bases from J, with 17 bases between. CDR3 nucleotides: TGTGCCAGCAGACTGGACAGGAGGGCCCCAGATACGCAGTATTTT. It is translated as CASRLDRRAPDTQYF.

A few counts support this clone. V usage is TRBV7-9 and J usage is TRBJ2-7; 12 bases are shared with TRBD1. Germline-derived CDR1 and CDR2 are SEHNR and FQNEAQ (reference sequence). CDR3 size: 14 residues. V trimming: 5 bases; J trimming: 5 bases; junction bases outside the gene matches: 4. In DNA, the CDR3 is TGTGCCAGCAGCCGGGGACAGGGGGCGAACGAGCAGTACTTC. Translated: CASSRGQGANEQYF. Variable domain in full (rest from reference TRBV7-9 and TRBJ2-7): DTGVSQNPRHKITKRGQNVTFRCDPISEHNRLYWYRQTLGQGPEFLTYFQNEAQLEKSRLLSDRFSAERPKGSFSTLEIQRTEQGDSAMYLCASSRGQGANEQYFGPGTRLTVT.

V and J are TRBV6-5 and TRBJ2-3; a possible D gene is TRBD1 (7 bases). Trimming stripped 8 bases from V and 1 base from J, with 16 bases between. Germline CDR1 reads MNHEY; CDR2 reads SVGAGI. CDR3 length equals 15 residues. CDR3 in DNA: TGTGCCAGCCCCAAGGGGGCGGGACGCACAGATACGCAGTATTTT. Amino acids: CASPKGAGRTDTQYF.

CDR3 coding DNA: TGTGCCAGCAGTTTGGATCGAGACAGGGGGCGGCGGATCTATGGCTACACCTTC. Translating it yields CASSLDRDRGRRIYGYTF. J is TRBJ1-2 and V is TRBV28; 10 bases match TRBD1. The ends lost 3 bases at V and 4 bases at J; junction bases unmatched: 14. Per germline, CDR1 MDHEN and CDR2 SYDVKM. The length of the CDR3 is 18 residues.

The chain combines TRBV5-4 with TRBJ1-4; D might be TRBD1 (6 bases). The V gene's germline CDR1 is SGHNT and CDR2 YYREEE (reference sequence). V lost 4 bases and J lost 7, with 17 bases in between. The length of the CDR3 is 15 residues. CDR3 in DNA: TGTGCCAGCAGCCGGATGACAGGACAAAGTGAAAAACTGTTTTTT. Its protein product is CASSRMTGQSEKLFF.

The chain is built from TRBV6-5 and TRBJ1-2; D possibly corresponds to TRBD1 (6 bases). Trimming stripped 0 bases from V and 8 bases from J, with 13 bases between. The CDR3 length is 14 residues. CDR1 and CDR2 from the germline V gene are MNHEY and SVGAGI. CDR3 nucleotides: TGTGCCAGCAGTTACTCGAAAGGGGGAAGAGGCTACACCTTC. Amino acid sequence: CASSYSKGGRGYTF.

The chain joins TRBV19 to TRBJ1-5; no clear D. CDR1 is LNHDA, CDR2 SQIVND, per germline (reference sequence). Trimming shortened V by 4 bases and J by 1 base, and 14 bases separated the two germline ends. The CDR3 is 16 residues long. The CDR3 DNA reads as TGTGCCAGTAGTAACCCAGACATTGGGAGCAATCAGCCCCAGCATTTT. Encoded protein: CASSNPDIGSNQPQHF.

The genes are TRBV4-3 and TRBJ2-1; TRBD2 matches 7 bases. V was clipped by 0 bases and J by 3 bases; unmatched bases: 8. CDR3 length: 17 amino acids. Germline loops: CDR1 LGHNA, CDR2 YSLEER. The chain's CDR3 is CASSQDPAGAVYNEQFF. DNA of the CDR3: TGCGCCAGCAGCCAAGATCCGGCGGGAGCTGTCTACAATGAGCAGTTCTTC.

This chain uses TRBV19 with TRBJ2-1; the match to TRBD2 covers 7 bases. The J segment lost 0 bases and the V segment lost 8 bases, leaving 7 bases of the junction unmatched. CDR3 length: 15 amino acids. Germline V gene lookup returns CDR1 LNHDA and CDR2 SQIVND (reference sequence). CDR3 nucleotide sequence: TGTGCCAGTGGACCGGGACTAAGCTCCTACAATGAGCAGTTCTTC. The encoded protein is CASGPGLSSYNEQFF.

This clone was recorded at least ten times. This sequence joins TRBV4-1 and TRBJ2-3; 7 bases match TRBD2. V lost 0 bases and J lost 2; bases outside the gene matches: 8. The CDR3 extends over 17 amino acids. CDR1 and CDR2 (germline): MGHRA, YSYEKL. The chain's CDR3 is CASSQEASGYSTDTQYF. The CDR3 bases are TGCGCCAGCAGCCAAGAAGCTAGCGGTTACTCCACAGATACGCAGTATTTT.

The J gene is TRBJ2-7, the V gene TRBV28; 10 bases agree with TRBD1. The CDR3 runs 15 residues. V lost 4 bases to trimming and J lost 5 bases; unmatched junction nucleotides: 8. Germline values: CDR1 MDHEN, CDR2 SYDVKM. The CDR3 reads CASSYPGQGSHEQYF. CDR3 nucleotides: TGTGCCAGCAGTTACCCGGGACAGGGGTCCCACGAGCAGTACTTC.

V gene TRBV28 combines with J gene TRBJ1-5; 7 bases fit TRBD1. V gave up 2 bases and J gave up 7 bases; unmatched junction bases: 5. This CDR3 has 14 amino acids. Germline loops: CDR1 MDHEN, CDR2 SYDVKM. CDR3 in DNA: TGTGCCAGCAGTTTAGGAGGGGGCTTCCAGCCCCAGCATTTT. Translating it yields CASSLGGGFQPQHF.

This clone occurred a few times. This sequence joins TRBV10-1 and TRBJ2-3; TRBD2 matches 9 bases. Trimming at V came to 0 bases and at J to 4 bases, leaving 5 bases not matched to a gene. Per germline, CDR1 WNHNN and CDR2 SYGVQD (reference sequence). The CDR3 is 16 amino acids. CDR3 region: CASSESRGGESDTQYF. CDR3 coding DNA: TGCGCCAGCAGTGAGTCGCGCGGGGGGGAGTCAGATACGCAGTATTTT.

This rearrangement joins TRBV12-3 or TRBV12-4 to TRBJ2-1; 7 nucleotides align to TRBD1. CDR3 length: 13 residues. Trimming at V came to 7 bases and at J to 3 bases, leaving 3 bases not matched to a gene. The CDR3 DNA reads as TGTGCCAGCACCAGGGACAGCTACAATGAGCAGTTCTTC. It codes for CASTRDSYNEQFF.

This clone came up once. V usage is TRBV7-2 and J usage is TRBJ1-6, with TRBD1 as a possible D gene (5 bases). Trimming cost V 6 bases and J 14 bases, with 14 bases left between them. This CDR3 has 12 residues. The germline V gene encodes CDR1 SGHTA and CDR2 FQGNSA. CDR3 region: CASRVTGGTLHF. CDR3 nucleotide sequence: TGTGCCAGCAGGGTGACGGGGGGGACCCTCCACTTT. The entire variable domain, with the rest obtained from reference TRBV7-2 and TRBJ1-6, is as follows: GAGVSQSPSNKVTEKGKDVELRCDPISGHTALYWYRQSLGQGLEFLIYFQGNSAPDKSGLPSDRFSAERTGGSVSTLTIQRTQQEDSAVYLCASRVTGGTLHFGNGTRLTVT.